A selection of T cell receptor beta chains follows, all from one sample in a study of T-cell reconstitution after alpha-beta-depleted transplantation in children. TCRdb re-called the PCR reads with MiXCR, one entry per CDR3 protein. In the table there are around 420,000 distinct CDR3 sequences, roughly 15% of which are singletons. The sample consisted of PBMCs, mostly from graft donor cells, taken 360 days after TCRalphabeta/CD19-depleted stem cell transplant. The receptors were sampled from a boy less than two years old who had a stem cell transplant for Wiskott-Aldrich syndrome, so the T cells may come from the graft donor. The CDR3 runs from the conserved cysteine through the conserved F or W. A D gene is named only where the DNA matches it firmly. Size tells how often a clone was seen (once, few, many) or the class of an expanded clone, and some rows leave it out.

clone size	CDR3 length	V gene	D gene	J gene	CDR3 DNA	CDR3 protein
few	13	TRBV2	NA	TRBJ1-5	TGTGCCAGCAGTGAAGCGCTAACGGGGCCCCAGCATTTT	CASSEALTGPQHF
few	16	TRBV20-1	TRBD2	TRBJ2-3	TGCAGTGCTAGCCAGACTAGCGGGGAATCCACAGATACGCAGTATTTT	CSASQTSGESTDTQYF
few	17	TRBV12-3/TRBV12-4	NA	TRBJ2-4	TGTGCCAGCAGTTTAGCACCCAGGGGAGTTGGTGGAAACATTCAGTACTTC	CASSLAPRGVGGNIQYF
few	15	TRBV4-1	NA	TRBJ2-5	TGCGCCAGCAGCCAACAAGCATCTAGCATGGAGACCCAGTACTTC	CASSQQASSMETQYF
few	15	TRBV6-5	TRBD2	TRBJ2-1	TGTGCCAGCAGTTGGGGGGGGTACTCCTACAATGAGCAGTTCTTC	CASSWGGYSYNEQFF
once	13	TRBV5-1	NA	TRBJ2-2	TGCGCCAGCAGTGGAAAGAACACCGGGGAGCTGTTTTTT	CASSGKNTGELFF
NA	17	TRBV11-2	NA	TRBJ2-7	TGTGCCAGCAGCTTAAACCAACTACCCCTAGTGAGCTACGAGCAGTACTTC	CASSLNQLPLVSYEQYF
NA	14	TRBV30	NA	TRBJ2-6	TGTGCCTGGAGCAGCGGCTCTGGGGCCAACGTCCTGACTTTC	CAWSSGSGANVLTF
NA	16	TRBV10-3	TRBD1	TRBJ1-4	TGTGCCATCAGTGGCATCCCCGGGACAGCTAATGAAAAACTGTTTTTT	CAISGIPGTANEKLFF
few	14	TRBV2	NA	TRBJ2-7	TGTGCCAGCAGTGACAGGGTAGCTTCCTACGAGCAGTACTTC	CASSDRVASYEQYF
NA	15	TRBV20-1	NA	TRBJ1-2	TGCAGTGCTAGAGATCTACAGGGTCCGGACTATGGCTACACCTTC	CSARDLQGPDYGYTF
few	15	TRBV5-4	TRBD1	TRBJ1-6	TGTGCCAGCAGCTTGGCTCCAGGGGGCAGATCACCCCTCCACTTT	CASSLAPGGRSPLHF
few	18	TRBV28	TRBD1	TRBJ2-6	TGTGCCAGCAGTTTAATCCGGGACAGGTTCTCTGGGGCCAACGTCCTGACTTTC	CASSLIRDRFSGANVLTF